The following is a TCR beta chain sequence with its context. The antigen is undetermined. The record originates from a study of CD8+ T cells in alopecia areata. Study summary: Treatment ran 6 to 18 months, with 6 months of follow-up afterward. Regarding the study as a whole: Scalp data also include sequences from resident alphabeta T cells of normal skin. TCRs were shared less clearly across patients than in mice, possibly for HLA-related reasons.

Collected material from alopecia areata patients comprised lesional scalp punch biopsies and peripheral blood. TCR sequencing used cDNA made by reverse transcription of extracted RNA. Produced via immunoSEQ multiplex PCR; TCRdb's table is partial and in-frame only. Here the sample spans over 150,000 clones, 50% to 70% being singletons. The source material was CD4+ T cells sorted from blood, sampled at week 0. The source of this sequence is a human donor with alopecia areata.

The CDR3 here is CSVETGGRGYTF. The CDR3 DNA sequence: TGCAGCGTTGAAACGGGAGGACGAGGCTACACCTTC. The V and J genes are TRBV29-1 and TRBJ1-2; D uncertain. The CDR3 is made up of 12 amino acids. Germline V gene sequence: CDR1 SQVTM, CDR2 ANQGSEA. The V gene lost 2 bases and the J gene lost 8 bases, with 12 bases spanning the gap. The complete variable domain, with remaining parts taken from reference TRBV29-1 and TRBJ1-2, reads SAVISQKPSRDICQRGTSLTIQCQVDSQVTMMFWYRQQPGQSLTLIATANQGSEATYESGFVIDKFPISRPNLTFSTLTVSNMSPEDSSIYLCSVETGGRGYTFGSGTRLTVV.